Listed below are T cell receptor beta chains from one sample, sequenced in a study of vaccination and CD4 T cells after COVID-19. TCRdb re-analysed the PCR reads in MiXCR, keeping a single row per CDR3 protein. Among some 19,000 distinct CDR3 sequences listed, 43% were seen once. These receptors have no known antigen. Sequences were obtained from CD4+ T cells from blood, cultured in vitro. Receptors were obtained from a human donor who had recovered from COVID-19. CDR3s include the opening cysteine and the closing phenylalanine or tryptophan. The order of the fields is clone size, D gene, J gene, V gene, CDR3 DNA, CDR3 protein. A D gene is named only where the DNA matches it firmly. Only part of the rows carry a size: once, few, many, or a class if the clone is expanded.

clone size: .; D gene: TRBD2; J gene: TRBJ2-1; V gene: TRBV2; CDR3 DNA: TGTGCCAGCAGTGAAGGGTCACTAGCGCGGAAGCAGTTCTTC; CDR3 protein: CASSEGSLARKQFF
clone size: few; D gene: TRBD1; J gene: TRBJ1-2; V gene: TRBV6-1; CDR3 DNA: TGTGCCAGCAGCCAGGACAGGGTTTATGGCTACACCTTC; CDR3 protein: CASSQDRVYGYTF
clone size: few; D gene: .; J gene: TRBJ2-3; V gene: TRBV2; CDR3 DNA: TGTGCCAGCGGGGGCAGGGACCGCACAGATACGCAGTATTTT; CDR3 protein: CASGGRDRTDTQYF
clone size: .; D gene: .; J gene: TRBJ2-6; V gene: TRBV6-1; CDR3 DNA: TGTGCCAGCAGTCGTGACTTCTCTGGGGCCAACGTCCTGACTTTC; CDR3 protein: CASSRDFSGANVLTF
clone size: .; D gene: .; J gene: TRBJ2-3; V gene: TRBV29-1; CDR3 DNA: TGCAGCGTTCTCCCATCCACAACTAGCACAGATACGCAGTATTTT; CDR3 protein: CSVLPSTTSTDTQYF
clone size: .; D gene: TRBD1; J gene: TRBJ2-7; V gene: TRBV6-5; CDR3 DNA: TGTGCCAGCAGTTACTCAACAGGGGAGTCCTACGAGCAGTACTTC; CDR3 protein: CASSYSTGESYEQYF
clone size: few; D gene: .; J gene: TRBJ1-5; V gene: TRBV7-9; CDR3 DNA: TGTGCCAGCAGCCAGGGTAGGGATCAGCCCCAGCATTTT; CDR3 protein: CASSQGRDQPQHF
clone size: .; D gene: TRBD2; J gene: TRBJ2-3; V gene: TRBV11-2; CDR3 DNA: TGTGCCAGCAGCCGGCGGGCTAGCGGGGGGGAAGATACGCAGTATTTT; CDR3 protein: CASSRRASGGEDTQYF
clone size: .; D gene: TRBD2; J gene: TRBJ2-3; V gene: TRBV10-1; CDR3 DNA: TGCGCCAGCGGGAGACTAGCGGGGCTGGGAGATACGCAGTATTTT; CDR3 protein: CASGRLAGLGDTQYF
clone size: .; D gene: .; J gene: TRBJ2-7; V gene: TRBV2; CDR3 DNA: TGTGCCAGCAGTGAGACGTATTCCGTAAGCGAGCAGTACTTC; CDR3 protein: CASSETYSVSEQYF
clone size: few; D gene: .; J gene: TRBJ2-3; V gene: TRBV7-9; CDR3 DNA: TGTGCCAGCAGCTCAGCCCGGGCGGGGACTGATACGCAGTATTTT; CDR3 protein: CASSSARAGTDTQYF
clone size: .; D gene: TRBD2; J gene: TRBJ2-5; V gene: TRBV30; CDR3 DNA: TGTGCCTGGAATGCCGGGAAGAGAAGACTAGCGGGGCCAGGGGCCCAGTACTTC; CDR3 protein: CAWNAGKRRLAGPGAQYF
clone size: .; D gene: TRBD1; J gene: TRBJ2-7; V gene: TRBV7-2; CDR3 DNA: TGTGCCAGCAGCCCCGGACTGGACAGGCGGCTGTACTTC; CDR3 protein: CASSPGLDRRLYF
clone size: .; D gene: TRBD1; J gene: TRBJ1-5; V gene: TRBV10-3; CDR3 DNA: TGTGCCATCAGTGAGACTCCGGGACAGGCGGGTCAGCCCCAGCATTTT; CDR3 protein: CAISETPGQAGQPQHF
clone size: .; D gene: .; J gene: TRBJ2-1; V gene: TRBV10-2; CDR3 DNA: TGCGCCAGCAGGAACCTAGCGTCCTTCTACAATGAGCAGTTCTTC; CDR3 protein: CASRNLASFYNEQFF
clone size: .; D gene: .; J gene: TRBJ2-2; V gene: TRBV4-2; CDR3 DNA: TGTGCCAGCAGCCAAGGACAGGTGAACACCGGGGAGCTGTTTTTT; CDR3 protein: CASSQGQVNTGELFF
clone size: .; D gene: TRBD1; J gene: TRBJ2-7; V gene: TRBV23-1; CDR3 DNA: TGCGCCAGCGGATACCCGACAGGGACGAACTACGAGCAGTACTTC; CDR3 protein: CASGYPTGTNYEQYF
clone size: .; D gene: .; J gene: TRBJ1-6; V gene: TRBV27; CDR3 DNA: TGTGCCAGCTCCGGACAGCATAATTCACCCCTCCACTTT; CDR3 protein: CASSGQHNSPLHF
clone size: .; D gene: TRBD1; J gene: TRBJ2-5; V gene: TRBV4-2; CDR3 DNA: TGTGCCAGCAGCCAAGATCCGGCAGCGAGGGGGCAAAACCAAGAGACCCAGTACTTC; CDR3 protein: CASSQDPAARGQNQETQYF
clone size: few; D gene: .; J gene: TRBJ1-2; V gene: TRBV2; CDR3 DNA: TGTGCCAGCAGTACAGGGCCTCGGTATGGCTACACCTTC; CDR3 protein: CASSTGPRYGYTF
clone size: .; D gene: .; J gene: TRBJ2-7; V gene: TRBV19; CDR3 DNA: TGTGCCAGTAGTATAGATCGAGGGTACTACGAGCAGTACTTC; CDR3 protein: CASSIDRGYYEQYF
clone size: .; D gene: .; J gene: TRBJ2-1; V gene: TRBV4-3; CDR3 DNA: TGCGCCAGCAGCCAAGATTGGGTGCGGGCTTCCTACAATGAGCAGTTCTTC; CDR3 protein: CASSQDWVRASYNEQFF
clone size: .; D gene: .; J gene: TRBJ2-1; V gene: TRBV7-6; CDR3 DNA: TGTGCCACCTCCCCCGGGCGAACTGGCGGTGAGCAGTTCTTC; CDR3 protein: CATSPGRTGGEQFF
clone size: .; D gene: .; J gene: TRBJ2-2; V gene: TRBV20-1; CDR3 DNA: TGCAGTGCTAGAGATCGGGGGTGGAGGGGCACCGGGGAGCTGTTTTTT; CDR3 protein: CSARDRGWRGTGELFF
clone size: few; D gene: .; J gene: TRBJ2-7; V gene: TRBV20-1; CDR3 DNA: TGCAGTGCCAAAATCGCAGGGGCTTACGCGCTCTACGAGCAGTACTTC; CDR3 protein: CSAKIAGAYALYEQYF
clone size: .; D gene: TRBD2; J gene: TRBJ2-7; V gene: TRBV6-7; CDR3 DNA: TGTGCCAGCAGTTACCTATTTACTAGCGGCCTCTCCCCCTACGAGCAGTACTTC; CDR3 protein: CASSYLFTSGLSPYEQYF